Each of the 27 T cell receptor beta chains below was sequenced from the same sample in a study of CD8+ T cells in alopecia areata. Sample treatment: oral pan-JAK inhibitor, 5-10 mg twice daily. Extraction and reverse transcription of RNA yielded cDNA as the sequencing template. Assay used: immunoSEQ multiplex PCR; TCRdb lists only in-frame clones, some missing. This table holds fewer than 150,000 clones, around four fifths found once. Here the sequenced sample was CD8+ T cells sorted from blood, taken at week 4, from a patient treated with tofacitinib. These receptors originate from a human donor with alopecia areata.

This rearrangement joins TRBV4-1 to TRBJ1-5, with D possibly being TRBD1 (5 bases). V lost 2 bases to trimming and J lost 3 bases, with 11 bases between them. The CDR3 spans 15 residues. The germline gives CDR1 MGHRA, CDR2 YSYEKL. CDR3 sequence (DNA): TGCGCCAGCAGCCAAATGGACAACGTCAATCAGCCCCAGCATTTT. Translated: CASSQMDNVNQPQHF.

V gene TRBV7-2 combines with J gene TRBJ2-4; 8 nucleotides match TRBD1. This CDR3 region has 15 residues. Germline V gene data show CDR1 as SGHTA and CDR2 as FQGNSA. V dropped 4 bases and J dropped 6; count of bases not matched to a gene: 8. DNA for the CDR3: TGTGCCAGCAGCTCACGGGACAGGACCGGAAACATTCAGTACTTC. Its protein product is CASSSRDRTGNIQYF. The full variable domain, with the rest looked up from reference TRBV7-2 and TRBJ2-4, is GAGVSQSPSNKVTEKGKDVELRCDPISGHTALYWYRQSLGQGLEFLIYFQGNSAPDKSGLPSDRFSAERTGGSVSTLTIQRTQQEDSAVYLCASSSRDRTGNIQYFGAGTRLSVL.

V and J are TRBV29-1 and TRBJ2-1, with a weak D call TRBD2 (6 bases). Germline V lookup: CDR1 SQVTM, CDR2 ANQGSEA. The CDR3 is made up of 13 amino acids. Trimming removed 5 bases at V and 6 bases at J, with 14 bases between. CDR3 region: CSVNWDSSNEQFF. CDR3 in DNA: TGCAGCGTTAACTGGGACTCCAGCAATGAGCAGTTCTTC.

The chain carries TRBV27 and TRBJ2-5; D is uncertain. Trimming cost V 8 bases and J 2 bases, with 15 bases left between them. The CDR3 sequence is 14 residues long. Per the germline V gene, CDR1 is MNHEY and CDR2 is SMNVEV (reference sequence). In DNA form, the CDR3 reads TGTGCCAGCGGAACAAGGGCAACTCAAGAGACCCAGTACTTC. It yields the protein CASGTRATQETQYF.

This clone was recorded once. The chain has TRBV28 and TRBJ2-3; no clear D. Germline V gene sequence: CDR1 MDHEN, CDR2 SYDVKM. This CDR3 spans 16 amino acids. Trimming shortened V by 4 bases and J by 6 bases, and 20 bases separated the two germline ends. The chain's CDR3 is CASSSAAPSASDTQYF. DNA for the CDR3: TGTGCCAGCAGTTCGGCAGCACCATCAGCCTCCGATACGCAGTATTTT. Combining the CDR3 with reference TRBV28 and TRBJ2-3 gives the whole variable domain DVKVTQSSRYLVKRTGEKVFLECVQDMDHENMFWYRQDPGLGLRLIYFSYDVKMKEKGDIPEGYSVSREKKERFSLILESASTNQTSMYLCASSSAAPSASDTQYFGPGTRLTVL.

J is TRBJ2-7 and V is TRBV29-1, with TRBD2 matching 10 bases. The V and J ends lost 7 bases and 0 bases, in that order; junction bases with no gene match: 6. The CDR3 consists of 14 residues. Per germline, CDR1 SQVTM and CDR2 ANQGSEA. CDR3 in DNA: TGCAGCGCCTTAGCGGGGGGAAGCTCCTACGAGCAGTACTTC. Encoded protein: CSALAGGSSYEQYF.

The chain couples TRBV13 to TRBJ2-7, with D possibly being TRBD1 (6 bases). V lost 4 bases and J lost 1, with 11 bases in between. There are 14 residues in the CDR3. The V gene's germline CDR1 is PRHDT and CDR2 FYEKMQ (reference sequence). The CDR3 reads CASSSRDKSYEQYF. CDR3 DNA: TGTGCCAGCAGCTCCAGGGACAAGTCCTACGAGCAGTACTTC.

The gene calls are TRBV4-1 and TRBJ1-1; 7 nucleotides match TRBD1. The junction had 8 bases not matched to a gene; V was cut back by 3 bases and J by 7 bases. There are 14 residues in the CDR3. Germline lookup yields CDR1 MGHRA and CDR2 YSYEKL. The CDR3 DNA reads TGCGCCAGCAGCCACGAACACGGGACAGATGAAGCTTTCTTT. Protein sequence: CASSHEHGTDEAFF.

The rearrangement links TRBV9 to TRBJ2-2, with TRBD2 matching 8 bases. Germline assignment: CDR1 SGDLS and CDR2 YYNGEE. The CDR3 loop spans 16 amino acids. The V and J ends lost 0 bases and 6 bases, in that order; junction bases with no gene match: 7. The CDR3 loop is CASSVAGTSWSGELFF. CDR3 in DNA: TGTGCCAGCAGCGTAGCCGGGACTAGTTGGTCCGGGGAGCTGTTTTTT.

The chain links TRBV29-1 to TRBJ2-7; D unresolved. The V end was cut by 6 bases, the J end by 5 bases, with 11 bases between. Germline values: CDR1 SQVTM, CDR2 ANQGSEA. The CDR3 has 11 residues. The CDR3 bases are TGCAGCGTGGAGAATCTAGACGAGCAGTACTTC. Its translation is CSVENLDEQYF.

The V and J genes are TRBV18 and TRBJ2-3; 8 bases agree with TRBD1. The CDR3 runs to 16 residues. V gave up 6 bases and J gave up 4 bases; unmatched junction bases: 12. Per the germline V gene, CDR1 is KGHSH and CDR2 is LQKENI. CDR3 amino acids: CASSPAQGVLADTQYF. CDR3 nucleotides: TGTGCCAGCTCGCCCGCACAGGGGGTACTAGCAGATACGCAGTATTTT.

The chain recombines TRBV27 with TRBJ1-1; D remains ambiguous. Germline CDR1 reads MNHEY; CDR2 reads SMNVEV (reference sequence). The CDR3 consists of 14 residues. Trimming shortened V by 3 bases and J by 1 base, and 9 bases separated the two germline ends. CDR3 protein: CASSFYGGNTEAFF. CDR3 sequence (DNA): TGTGCCAGCAGTTTTTACGGAGGGAACACTGAAGCTTTCTTT.

This chain's CDR3 is CASSLTTGTEFATNEKLFF. Here the CDR3 DNA reads TGTGCCAGCAGCCTAACAACCGGGACAGAGTTTGCAACTAATGAAAAACTGTTTTTT. This rearrangement joins TRBV7-9 to TRBJ1-4; 7 nucleotides match TRBD1. This CDR3 region has 19 residues. The germline V gene encodes CDR1 SEHNR and CDR2 FQNEAQ (reference sequence). V lost 5 bases, J lost 0 bases, and 15 bases stayed unmatched.

The genes are TRBV6-5 and TRBJ2-7; D possibly uses TRBD1 or TRBD2 (5 bases each). Germline V gene data show CDR1 as MNHEY and CDR2 as SVGAGI. The CDR3 is 14 residues long. Deletions cut 5 bases from V and 4 bases from J, with 15 bases between. CDR3 amino acids: CASSARDGGYEQYF. CDR3 DNA: TGTGCCAGCAGTGCCCGGGACGGTGGGTACGAGCAGTACTTC.

This rearrangement joins TRBV18 to TRBJ2-7, with D possibly called TRBD1 or TRBD2 (5 bases each). V was shortened by 5 bases and J by 3 bases, with 17 bases between the two germline ends. The length of the CDR3 is 15 residues. The germline gives CDR1 KGHSH, CDR2 LQKENI. CDR3 nucleotide sequence: TGTGCCAGCTCATCCCAGAACCGGGGCCACTACGAGCAGTACTTC. Translation gives CASSSQNRGHYEQYF.

This clone was observed a few times. J is TRBJ2-1 and V is TRBV29-1, with 11 nucleotides matching TRBD2. The CDR3 runs to 12 residues. Germline-derived CDR1 and CDR2 are SQVTM and ANQGSEA. V shed 1 base, J shed 10 bases, and the junction held 0 bases outside the gene matches. The CDR3 DNA reads as TGCAGCGTTGAAGGGACTAGCGGGGAGCAGTTCTTC. It translates to CSVEGTSGEQFF.

This sequence joins TRBV13 and TRBJ2-7; D might be TRBD1 (6 bases). CDR3 length equals 14 residues. Trimming cost V 2 bases and J 6 bases, with 14 bases left between them. Germline V gene data show CDR1 as PRHDT and CDR2 as FYEKMQ (reference sequence). For the CDR3, the DNA is TGTGCCAGCAGCTTAACCCTCCGGGACACCGAGCAGTACTTC. This encodes CASSLTLRDTEQYF. Using reference TRBV13 and TRBJ2-7 for the parts outside the CDR3, the full variable domain is AAGVIQSPRHLIKEKRETATLKCYPIPRHDTVYWYQQGPGQDPQFLISFYEKMQSDKGSIPDRFSAQQFSDYHSELNMSSLELGDSALYFCASSLTLRDTEQYFGPGTRLTVT.

The CDR3 loop is CASSQTGIEQYF. CDR3 nucleotide sequence: TGTGCCAGCAGCCAAACAGGGATCGAGCAGTACTTC. This chain connects TRBV27 to TRBJ2-7; a weak D match, TRBD1 (6 bases). Germline-derived CDR1 and CDR2 are MNHEY and SMNVEV (reference sequence). Trimming took off 6 bases at V and 6 bases at J, with 12 bases between the two ends. The length of the CDR3 is 12 residues.

The chain's CDR3 is CASSFRGGNTEAFF. CDR3 nucleotides: TGTGCCAGCAGCTTTCGAGGGGGCAACACTGAAGCTTTCTTT. The chain joins TRBV5-4 to TRBJ1-1; 7 bases align to TRBD1. V was clipped by 2 bases and J by 2 bases; unmatched bases: 3. Germline CDR1 reads SGHNT; CDR2 reads YYREEE (reference sequence). This CDR3 contains 14 residues.

The count of this clone is one. The V and J genes are TRBV30 and TRBJ2-5; possible D gene TRBD1, 6 bases. Germline-derived CDR1 and CDR2 are GTSNPN and SVGIG (reference sequence). The CDR3 runs to 13 residues. The ends were cut back, 1 base at V and 2 bases at J, with 8 bases in the middle. The CDR3 here is CAWSGGGQETQYF. The CDR3 DNA is TGTGCCTGGAGTGGAGGGGGTCAAGAGACCCAGTACTTC.

The rearrangement joins TRBV7-6 to TRBJ2-1; D is ambiguous. The CDR3 runs to 11 residues. CDR1 is SGHVS and CDR2 is FNYEAQ in the germline V gene. Trimming pared 5 bases from V and 7 bases from J, leaving 6 bases between. CDR3 protein: CASSLGNEQFF. DNA for the CDR3: TGTGCCAGCAGCCTTGGTAATGAGCAGTTCTTC.

This clone was observed a few times. This sequence joins TRBV7-9 and TRBJ2-2, with 7 positions matching TRBD1. Germline trimming cut 5 bases from V and 0 bases from J; bases unmatched to any gene: 6. The CDR3 length is 16 residues. CDR1 and CDR2 (germline): SEHNR, FQNEAQ (reference sequence). In DNA form, the CDR3 reads TGTGCCAGCAGCCATACCGGGACAGCGAACACCGGGGAGCTGTTTTTT. Translation: CASSHTGTANTGELFF. The full variable domain, rest sourced from reference TRBV7-9 and TRBJ2-2, is DTGVSQNPRHKITKRGQNVTFRCDPISEHNRLYWYRQTLGQGPEFLTYFQNEAQLEKSRLLSDRFSAERPKGSFSTLEIQRTEQGDSAMYLCASSHTGTANTGELFFGEGSRLTVL.

This clone has a handful of counts. The chain links TRBV6-8 to TRBJ2-1; the D gene is possibly TRBD1 (6 bases). Trimming took 6 bases from V and 0 from J, leaving 12 bases between them. The CDR3 contains 15 residues. CDR1 and CDR2 (germline): MNHGY, SAAAGT. CDR3 DNA sequence: TGTGCCAGCAGCCCGGGACAAAACTCCTACAATGAGCAGTTCTTC. Encoded protein: CASSPGQNSYNEQFF.

This chain joins TRBV7-6 and TRBJ2-5; D is unresolved. V was pared by 5 bases and J by 5 bases, with 21 bases between. CDR3 length: 16 amino acids. Germline loops: CDR1 SGHVS, CDR2 FNYEAQ. The CDR3 sequence: CASSPRVPGFAETQYF. The CDR3 nucleotides are TGTGCCAGCAGCCCTCGGGTACCTGGATTTGCGGAGACCCAGTACTTC.

The chain recombines TRBV6-6 with TRBJ2-5, with D unclear. CDR1 is MNHNY and CDR2 is SVGAGI in the germline V gene (reference sequence). The length of the CDR3 is 11 residues. Trimming stripped 5 bases from V and 3 bases from J, with 4 bases between. This CDR3 reads CASSSKETQYF. The CDR3 region has the DNA TGTGCCAGCAGTAGCAAAGAGACCCAGTACTTC.

This clone was seen only a few times. The genes are TRBV13 and TRBJ2-3, with D possibly being TRBD2 (6 bases). The CDR3 has 14 residues. Germline CDR1 PRHDT, CDR2 FYEKMQ (reference sequence). V lost 5 bases and J 5 bases, leaving 14 bases between the germline ends. This CDR3 reads CASSLPGEEDTQYF. In DNA form, the CDR3 reads TGTGCCAGCAGCCTTCCCGGGGAGGAAGATACGCAGTATTTT.

The table lists this clone with a count of one. The chain uses TRBV15 and TRBJ1-1; 7 nucleotides match TRBD1. The junction had 13 bases not matched to a gene; V was cut back by 3 bases and J by 0 bases. Germline CDR1 LNHNV, CDR2 YYDKDF (reference sequence). The CDR3 consists of 18 residues. DNA for the CDR3: TGTGCCACCAGCAGTCCCCGACAGGGAGTTTACGTGAACACTGAAGCTTTCTTT. Its protein product is CATSSPRQGVYVNTEAFF.